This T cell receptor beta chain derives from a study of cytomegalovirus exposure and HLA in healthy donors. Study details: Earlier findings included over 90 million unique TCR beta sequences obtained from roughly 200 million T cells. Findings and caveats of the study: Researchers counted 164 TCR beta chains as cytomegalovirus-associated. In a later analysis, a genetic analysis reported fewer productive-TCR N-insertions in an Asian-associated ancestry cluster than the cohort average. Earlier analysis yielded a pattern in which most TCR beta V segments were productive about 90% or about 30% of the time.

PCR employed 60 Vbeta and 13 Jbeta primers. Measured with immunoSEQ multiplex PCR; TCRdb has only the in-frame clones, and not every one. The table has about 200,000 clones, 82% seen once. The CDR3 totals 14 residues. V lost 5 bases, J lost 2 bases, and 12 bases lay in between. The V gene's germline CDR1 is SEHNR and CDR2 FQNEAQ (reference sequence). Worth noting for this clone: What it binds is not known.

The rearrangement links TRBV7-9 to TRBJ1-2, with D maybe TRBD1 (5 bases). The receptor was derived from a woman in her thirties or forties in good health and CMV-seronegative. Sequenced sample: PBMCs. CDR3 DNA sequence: TGTGCCAGCAGCCAACGACAGTCGAACTATGGCTACACCTTC. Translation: CASSQRQSNYGYTF.